This TCR beta chain was profiled in a study of tumor-infiltrating lymphocytes in primary liver carcinoma. As to this clonotype: The antigen remains unidentified. Its ends do not fully match the called genes, so a read error is possible.

Study-level points and caveats: Tumor samples exhibited a significantly greater top-250-clone fraction than blood samples (p = 0.039).

A primer matching the constant region was used to make TCR beta cDNA from around 550 ng of total RNA. What produced the TCR beta libraries was three nested multiplex PCR rounds using slightly modified ARM-PCR. TRBV1-TRBV30 forward and Cbeta reverse primers drove the first two approximately 10-cycle rounds. TCRdb processed the multiplex PCR reads anew with MiXCR; each CDR3 protein has one entry. The sample consists of a few hundred thousand distinct CDR3 sequences, nearly 60% of them appearing once. The CDR3 is 16 amino acids. CDR1 and CDR2 (germline): SGHAT, FQNNGV. Unsorted whole blood yielded the blood RNA, and germline DNA was also extracted.

This chain joins TRBV11-2 and TRBJ2-2; 7 bases fit TRBD1. Sequenced input: peripheral blood. The sequence derives from a woman aged 25 to 45 with primary liver carcinoma and hepatitis B virus infection. The CDR3 DNA follows: TGTGTCAGCACCAAGACAGGGACGGCGTACACCGGTGAGCTGTTTTTT. It translates to CVSTKTGTAYTGELFF. Full variable domain (remainder filled in from reference TRBV11-2 and TRBJ2-2): EAGVAQSPRYKIIEKRQSVAFWCNPISGHATLYWYQQILGQGPKLLIQFQNNGVVDDSQLPKDRFSAERLKGVDSTLKIQPAKLEDSAVYLCVSTKTGTAYTGELFFGEGSRLTVL.